This T cell receptor (beta chain) was sequenced during a study of cytomegalovirus exposure and HLA in healthy donors. Amplification used 60 Vbeta primers and 13 Jbeta primers. Repertoires were generated with immunoSEQ multiplex PCR, while TCRdb's copy carries only in-frame clones and drops some. The repertoire has under 250,000 clones, about 88% of them found once; the top ten carry around 0.22%. With respect to this clone: Its cognate antigen is unknown.

Overall study findings and caveats: Later analysis reportedly placed an Asian-associated ancestry cluster below the approximately 680-donor mean in N-insertions.

The receptor comes from a girl aged 2-10 years in good health and CMV-seronegative. The specimen was PBMCs.

Written as DNA, the CDR3 is TGTGCCAGCAGCTCGGGACAGGGTAATTGGTCACCCCTCCACTTT. Protein sequence: CASSSGQGNWSPLHF. This chain uses TRBV7-6 with TRBJ1-6, with 9 bases identical to TRBD1. Germline V lookup: CDR1 SGHVS, CDR2 FNYEAQ. Unmatched junction bases numbered 8, after V lost 4 bases and J lost 10 bases. This CDR3 is built from 15 residues.